This TCR beta chain was sequenced during a study of blood T cell repertoires in COVID-19. In the authors' workflow: Amplification of reference gene primers was used by the study to estimate nucleated cell counts. Data came from immunoSEQ multiplex PCR; TCRdb stores just in-frame clones and leaves some out. That table furnishes V, J and clone size, whereas the DNA furnished D and trimming. The table records around 320,000 clones, 90% of them present only once. V was pared by 4 bases and J by 2 bases, with 4 bases of the junction left unmatched. The CDR3 has 15 amino acids. In germline, CDR1 is SGDLS, CDR2 YYNGEE. The study recruited people aged roughly 18 to 100 years across 20 to 30 US areas.

Sequenced: PBMCs or T cells enriched from blood (not recorded which). V gene TRBV9 combines with J gene TRBJ2-2, with 8 bases that match TRBD2. The clonotype originates from a woman aged 18-29 years with acute COVID-19. The CDR3 loop reads CASSSSGPNTGELFF. The CDR3 DNA is TGTGCCAGCAGCTCTAGCGGGCCAAACACCGGGGAGCTGTTTTTT.